This T cell receptor beta chain was retrieved from a study of blood T cell repertoires in COVID-19. Study information: Both acute and convalescent COVID-19 samples were obtained from the United States, Italy and Spain. PBMCs, B-cell-depleted T cells, or T cells provided the cDNA or gDNA that made up the material.

The CDR3 runs to 16 residues. V trimming: 0 bases; J trimming: 1 base; junction bases outside the gene matches: 6. Germline CDR1 SGHDT, CDR2 YYEEEE. Authors' analysis steps: Quantification of nucleated cells was approximated via reference gene primer amplification. TCRdb's table, derived via immunoSEQ multiplex PCR, lists solely in-frame clones and lacks some. V and J calls and clone size are as listed in that table; D and trimming were resolved from the DNA. The repertoire includes under 350,000 clones, 70% to 90% of them detected once, and 9.5% to 12% sits in the top ten. This TCR was sampled from a woman between 70 and 85 years old with acute or convalescent COVID-19. The gene calls are TRBV5-6 and TRBJ1-2, with 7 bases that match TRBD1. The sample comprised peripheral blood. The CDR3: CASSLALGQVNYGYTF. CDR3 coding DNA: TGTGCCAGCAGCTTGGCCCTTGGACAGGTTAACTATGGCTACACCTTC.